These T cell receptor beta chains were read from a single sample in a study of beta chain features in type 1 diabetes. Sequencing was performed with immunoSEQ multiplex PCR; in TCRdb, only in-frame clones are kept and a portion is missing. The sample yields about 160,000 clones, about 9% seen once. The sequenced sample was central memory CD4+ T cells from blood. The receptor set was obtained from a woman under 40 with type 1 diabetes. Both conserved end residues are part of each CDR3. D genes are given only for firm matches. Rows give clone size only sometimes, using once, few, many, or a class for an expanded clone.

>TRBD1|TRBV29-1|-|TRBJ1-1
CSGKGAPNTEAFF
TGCAGCGGCAAGGGGGCTCCGAACACTGAAGCTTTCTTT
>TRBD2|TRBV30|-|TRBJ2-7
CARTSGSHEQYF
TGTGCCCGGACTAGCGGGAGCCACGAGCAGTACTTC
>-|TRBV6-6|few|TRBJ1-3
CASSADYPPDTIYF
TGTGCCAGCAGTGCGGACTATCCCCCGGACACCATATATTTT
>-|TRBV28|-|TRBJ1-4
CASREGHREKLFF
TGTGCCAGCAGAGAGGGACACCGTGAAAAACTGTTTTTT
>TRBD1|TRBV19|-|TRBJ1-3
CASSIGDSAGNTIYF
TGTGCCAGTAGTATTGGGGACAGCGCTGGAAACACCATATATTTT
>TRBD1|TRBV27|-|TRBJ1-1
CASREGQGSTEAFF
TGTGCCAGCAGAGAGGGACAGGGGTCCACTGAAGCTTTCTTT
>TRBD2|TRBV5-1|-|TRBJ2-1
CASSLFSAGGLVNEQFF
TGCGCCAGCAGCTTATTTTCAGCGGGGGGTCTTGTCAATGAGCAGTTCTTC
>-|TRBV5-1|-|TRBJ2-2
CASSLEQEGTGELFF
TGCGCCAGCAGCTTGGAACAGGAGGGCACCGGGGAGCTGTTTTTT
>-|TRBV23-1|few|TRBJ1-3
CAPGQVPSGNTIYF
TGCGCCCCAGGTCAGGTCCCCTCTGGAAACACCATATATTTT
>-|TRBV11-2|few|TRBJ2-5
CASSTRLSRPAGAQYF
TGTGCCAGCAGCACCCGACTAAGCCGTCCGGCAGGGGCCCAGTACTTC
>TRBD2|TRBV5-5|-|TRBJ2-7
CASTDGAGLGGAYEQYF
TGTGCCAGCACCGATGGCGCGGGACTAGGGGGAGCCTACGAGCAGTACTTC
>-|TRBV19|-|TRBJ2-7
CASSMRVVEHEQYF
TGTGCCAGTAGTATGAGGGTGGTTGAACACGAGCAGTACTTC
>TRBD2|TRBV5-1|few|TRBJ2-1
CASSVGGLAGYNEQFF
TGCGCCAGCAGCGTAGGTGGACTAGCGGGATACAATGAGCAGTTCTTC
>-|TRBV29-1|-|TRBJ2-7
CSASGTYEQYF
TGCAGCGCTTCGGGGACCTACGAGCAGTACTTC
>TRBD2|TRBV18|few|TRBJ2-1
CASSGRLAGENNEQFF
TGTGCCAGCTCGGGTCGCCTAGCGGGAGAAAACAATGAGCAGTTCTTC
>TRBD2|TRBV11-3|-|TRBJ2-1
CASRASSGSLYNEQFF
TGTGCCAGCAGGGCATCTAGCGGGAGTCTCTACAATGAGCAGTTCTTC
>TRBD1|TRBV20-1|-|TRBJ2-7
CSAGQVDEQYF
TGCAGTGCGGGACAGGTGGACGAGCAGTACTTC
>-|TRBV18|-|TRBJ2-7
CASSPPVADRYEQYF
TGTGCCAGCTCACCACCGGTAGCAGACCGCTACGAGCAGTACTTC
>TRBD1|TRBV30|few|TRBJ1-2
CAWSFRDRDGYTF
TGTGCCTGGAGTTTCCGGGACAGGGATGGCTACACCTTC
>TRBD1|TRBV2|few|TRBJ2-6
CASEGQGNSGANVLTF
TGTGCCAGCGAAGGACAGGGAAATTCTGGGGCCAACGTCCTGACTTTC
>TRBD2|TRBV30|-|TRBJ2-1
CAWTRLAGYNEQFF
TGTGCCTGGACCAGACTAGCGGGTTACAATGAGCAGTTCTTC
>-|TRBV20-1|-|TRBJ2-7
CSAGQRFEQYF
TGCAGTGCTGGTCAGAGGTTCGAGCAGTACTTC
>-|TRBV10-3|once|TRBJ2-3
CAISESGEEYITDTQYF
TGTGCCATCAGTGAGTCGGGGGAGGAGTACATCACAGATACGCAGTATTTT
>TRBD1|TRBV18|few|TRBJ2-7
CASSPPRTGGMYEQYF
TGTGCCAGCTCACCTCCTCGGACAGGGGGAATGTACGAGCAGTACTTC
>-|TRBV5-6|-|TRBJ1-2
CASSLRRKTLYGYTF
TGTGCCAGCAGCTTAAGAAGAAAAACTCTCTATGGCTACACCTTC
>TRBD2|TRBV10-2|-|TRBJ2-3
CASDGGLGDTQYF
TGCGCCAGCGACGGCGGACTAGGGGATACGCAGTATTTT
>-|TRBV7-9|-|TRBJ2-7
CASSLSFYEQYF
TGTGCCAGCAGTCTATCCTTCTACGAGCAGTACTTC
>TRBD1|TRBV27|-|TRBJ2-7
CASSSRQGRGKTYEQYF
TGTGCCAGCAGTTCCCGACAGGGTCGGGGTAAGACCTACGAGCAGTACTTC
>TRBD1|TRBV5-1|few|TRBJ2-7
CASSLIQGQRYEQYF
TGCGCCAGCAGCCTAATACAGGGGCAGCGATACGAGCAGTACTTC
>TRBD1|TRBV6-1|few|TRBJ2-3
CASRDRGYSDTQYF
TGTGCCAGCAGGGACAGGGGGTATTCGGATACGCAGTATTTT
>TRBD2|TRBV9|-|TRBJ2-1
CASSAQPAGLYNEQFF
TGTGCCAGCAGCGCCCAGCCAGCGGGACTCTACAATGAGCAGTTCTTC
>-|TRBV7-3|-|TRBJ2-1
CASSPTISSFNEQFF
TGTGCCAGCAGCCCCACTATATCGTCTTTCAATGAGCAGTTCTTC
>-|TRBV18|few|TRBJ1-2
CASSPSTGDYGYTF
TGTGCCAGCTCACCGTCGACAGGAGACTATGGCTACACCTTC
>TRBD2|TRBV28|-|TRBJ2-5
CASSFLSGGTSGKETQYF
TGTGCCAGCAGTTTTCTGTCCGGTGGGACTAGCGGTAAAGAGACCCAGTACTTC
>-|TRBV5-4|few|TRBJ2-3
CASSLEQGSTDTQYF
TGTGCCAGCAGCTTGGAACAGGGAAGCACAGATACGCAGTATTTT
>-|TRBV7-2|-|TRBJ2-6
CASSLAASGANVLTF
TGTGCCAGCAGCTTAGCGGCATCTGGGGCCAACGTCCTGACTTTC
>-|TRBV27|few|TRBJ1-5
CASSRGYGNQPQHF
TGTGCCAGCAGCAGGGGTTATGGCAATCAGCCCCAGCATTTT
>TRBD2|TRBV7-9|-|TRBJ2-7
CASSLGIMGLAGEQYF
TGTGCCAGCAGCTTAGGGATTATGGGACTAGCGGGAGAGCAGTACTTC
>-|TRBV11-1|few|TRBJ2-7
CASSPSRGSVEQYF
TGTGCCAGCAGCCCCTCGAGAGGTAGCGTCGAGCAGTACTTC
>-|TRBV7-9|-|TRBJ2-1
CASSLDWGIHEQFF
TGTGCCAGCAGCTTAGACTGGGGCATACATGAGCAGTTCTTC
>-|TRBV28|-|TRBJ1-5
CASSRDGGLNQPQHF
TGTGCCAGCAGCCGTGACGGAGGGCTCAATCAGCCCCAGCATTTT
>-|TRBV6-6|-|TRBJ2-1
CASSYSAGYNEQFF
TGTGCCAGCAGTTACTCGGCAGGATACAATGAGCAGTTCTTC
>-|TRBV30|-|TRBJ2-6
CAWDKGQGANVLTF
TGTGCCTGGGATAAAGGACAGGGGGCCAACGTCCTGACTTTC
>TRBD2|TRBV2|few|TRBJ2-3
CASSRAGGTQYF
TGTGCCAGCAGCAGAGCGGGAGGTACGCAGTATTTT
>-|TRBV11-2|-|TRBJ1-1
CASSSGRDTEAFF
TGTGCCAGCAGCTCAGGCAGGGACACTGAAGCTTTCTTT
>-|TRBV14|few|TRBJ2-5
CASSQMRGLQETQYF
TGTGCCAGCAGCCAAATGCGGGGGCTTCAAGAGACCCAGTACTTC
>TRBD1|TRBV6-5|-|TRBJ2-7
CASTTGLGEQYF
TGTGCCAGCACGACAGGGTTGGGTGAGCAGTACTTC
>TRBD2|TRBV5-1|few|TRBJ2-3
CASSPDTGTRSTDTQYF
TGCGCCAGCAGCCCCGATACCGGGACTAGGTCCACAGATACGCAGTATTTT
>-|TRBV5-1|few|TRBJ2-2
CASSWGTTGELFF
TGCGCCAGCAGCTGGGGGACAACCGGGGAGCTGTTTTTT